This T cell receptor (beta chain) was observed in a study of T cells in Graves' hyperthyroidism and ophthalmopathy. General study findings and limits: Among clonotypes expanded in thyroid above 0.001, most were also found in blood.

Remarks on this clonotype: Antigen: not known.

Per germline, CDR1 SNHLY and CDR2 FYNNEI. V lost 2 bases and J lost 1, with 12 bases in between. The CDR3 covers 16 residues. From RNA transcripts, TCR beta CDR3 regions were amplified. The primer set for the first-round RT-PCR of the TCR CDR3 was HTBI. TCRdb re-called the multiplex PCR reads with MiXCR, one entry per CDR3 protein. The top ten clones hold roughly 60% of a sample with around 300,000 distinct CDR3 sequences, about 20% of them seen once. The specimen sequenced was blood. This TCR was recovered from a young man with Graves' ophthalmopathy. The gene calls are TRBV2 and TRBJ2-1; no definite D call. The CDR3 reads CASSEFLGGSYNEQFF. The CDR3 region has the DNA TGTGCCAGCAGTGAATTCCTAGGTGGTTCCTACAATGAGCAGTTCTTC.